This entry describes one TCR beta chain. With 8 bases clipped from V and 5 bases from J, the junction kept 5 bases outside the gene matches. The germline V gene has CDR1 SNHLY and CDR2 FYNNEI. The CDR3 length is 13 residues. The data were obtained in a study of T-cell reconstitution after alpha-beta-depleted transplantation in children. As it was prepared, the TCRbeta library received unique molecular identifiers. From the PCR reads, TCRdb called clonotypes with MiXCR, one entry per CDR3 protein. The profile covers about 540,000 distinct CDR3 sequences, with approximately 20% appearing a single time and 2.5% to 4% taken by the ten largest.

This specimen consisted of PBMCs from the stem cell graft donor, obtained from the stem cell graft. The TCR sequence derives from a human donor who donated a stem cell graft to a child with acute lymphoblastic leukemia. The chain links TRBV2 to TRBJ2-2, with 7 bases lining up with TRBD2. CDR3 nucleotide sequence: TGTGCCAGCGGGAGGGCCAGGACCGGGGAGCTGTTTTTT. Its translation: CASGRARTGELFF.